This is a list of T cell receptor beta chains from one sample in a study of control samples from healthy donors and cancer patients. TCRdb's table, derived via immunoSEQ multiplex PCR, lists solely in-frame clones and lacks some. The table lists some 140,000 clones, around nine tenths of them singletons. The sample comprised blood. All receptors come from a woman in her twenties or thirties in good health. CDR3s include the opening cysteine and the closing phenylalanine or tryptophan.

V gene: TRBV7-9
CDR3 protein: CASSLVGRGAYNEQFF

V gene: TRBV18
CDR3 protein: CASSGGGDEQYF

V gene: TRBV28
CDR3 protein: CASTLGGDSRSETQYF

V gene: TRBV23-1
CDR3 protein: CASSRTGGYEQYF

V gene: TRBV21-1
CDR3 protein: CASSKDPQGERDNEQFF

V gene: TRBV6-2/TRBV6-3
CDR3 protein: CASSYSEVAGRDTQYF

V gene: TRBV30
CDR3 protein: CAWSVMSGTGELFF

V gene: TRBV6-6
CDR3 protein: CASTPGQVQPQHF

V gene: TRBV4-2
CDR3 protein: CASSQVGGLETQYF

V gene: TRBV20-1
CDR3 protein: CSASEWGTQLYGYTF

V gene: TRBV29-1
CDR3 protein: CSVTWTSGYEQYF

V gene: TRBV6-2/TRBV6-3
CDR3 protein: CASSHRTGADNQPQHF

V gene: TRBV5-6
CDR3 protein: CASSSPGQGAFGYTF

V gene: TRBV3-1/TRBV3-2
CDR3 protein: CASSLDGNTEAFF

V gene: TRBV24-1
CDR3 protein: CATSDPGYEQYF

V gene: TRBV11-2
CDR3 protein: CASSAGTGSSYNEQFF

V gene: TRBV21-1
CDR3 protein: CASGGPGTTDTQYF

V gene: TRBV7-9
CDR3 protein: CASSPRDRITEAFF

V gene: TRBV12-3/TRBV12-4
CDR3 protein: CASSRLTDTQYF

V gene: TRBV6-6
CDR3 protein: CASSYAAGGGNTIYF

V gene: TRBV6-5
CDR3 protein: CASRSPLGTGDEQFF

V gene: TRBV7-2
CDR3 protein: CASSPGTGYGYTF

V gene: TRBV28
CDR3 protein: CASRTSGAYEQYF